What follows are 27 T cell receptor beta chains derived from one specimen sequenced in a study of vaccination and CD4 T cells after COVID-19. Scientists ran DNA taken from cultured CD4+ T cells through the Oncomine TCR Beta short-read assay for sequencing. Using its own MiXCR run on the PCR reads, TCRdb lists one record per CDR3 protein. The data contain 6,500 to 10,000 distinct CDR3 sequences, around 48% of them singletons. Regarding treatment: 10-day PBMC culture with coronavirus spike peptide pools or control peptides (ViraFEST assay). Gathering of the CD4+ T cells, from the unexposed donor, took place before the COVID-19 pandemic (2011-2018). The antigens these receptors bind are not known. Sequencing was performed on CD4+ T cells from blood, cultured in vitro. The receptors shown here come from a human donor in good health.

This clonotype showed up just a few times. The rearrangement links TRBV20-1 to TRBJ2-7; 14 bases match TRBD2. Trimming took 6 bases from V and 2 from J; bases not matched to a gene: 12. Germline-derived CDR1 and CDR2 are DFQATT and SNEGSKA (reference sequence). The CDR3 has 17 residues. CDR3 nucleotides: TGCAGTGCCGACAGACTAGCGGGAGGGCCAAGAACCTACGAGCAGTACTTC. This sequence encodes CSADRLAGGPRTYEQYF.

This clonotype was counted between two and nine times. V is TRBV5-4 and J is TRBJ2-2, with D uncertain. The CDR3 has 15 residues. Germline V gene sequence: CDR1 SGHNT, CDR2 YYREEE (reference sequence). V was clipped by 4 bases and J by 7 bases, with 17 bases between them. CDR3 residues: CASSPLPKEHGELFF. CDR3 sequence (DNA): TGTGCCAGCAGCCCGCTCCCCAAAGAACACGGGGAGCTGTTTTTT. The complete variable domain, with remaining parts taken from reference TRBV5-4 and TRBJ2-2, reads ETGVTQSPTHLIKTRGQQVTLRCSSQSGHNTVSWYQQALGQGPQFIFQYYREEENGRGNFPPRFSGLQFPNYSSELNVNALELDDSALYLCASSPLPKEHGELFFGEGSRLTVL.

This clonotype was detected only a few times. J is TRBJ2-1 and V is TRBV10-1; TRBD2 might be the D (6 bases). The ends were cut back, 1 base at V and 0 bases at J, with 13 bases in the middle. Germline CDR1 is WNHNN and CDR2 is SYGVQD (reference sequence). This CDR3 has 17 amino acids. The CDR3 region is CASSEYVGSSSYNEQFF. The CDR3, as DNA: TGCGCCAGCAGTGAGTATGTCGGGAGCAGCTCCTACAATGAGCAGTTCTTC.

This clonotype has just a few counts. The chain couples TRBV15 to TRBJ2-3; D is undetermined. Germline assignment: CDR1 LNHNV and CDR2 YYDKDF (reference sequence). V shed 0 bases and J shed 7 bases, with 14 bases lying between them. There are 15 residues in the CDR3. As DNA, the CDR3 is TGTGCCACCAGCAGAGATACGGCCCTCGAGAATACGCAGTATTTT. Translating gives CATSRDTALENTQYF.

V gene TRBV20-1 combines with J gene TRBJ2-3; 8 bases fit TRBD2. The CDR3 length is 15 residues. Per the germline V gene, CDR1 is DFQATT and CDR2 is SNEGSKA (reference sequence). Trimming cost V 5 bases and J 0 bases; bases outside gene matches: 7. CDR3 sequence: CSALKRGRSTDTQYF. The CDR3 coding sequence is TGCAGTGCTCTTAAGCGGGGGCGGAGCACAGATACGCAGTATTTT.

The rearrangement uses TRBV7-6 and TRBJ2-1, with a possible D match to TRBD1 (6 bases). Germline V gives CDR1 SGHVS, CDR2 FNYEAQ. The CDR3 has 16 residues. V was trimmed by 3 bases and J by 1 base, leaving 13 bases between them. The CDR3 region has the DNA TGTGCCAGCAGCTTTCAGGGGCCCTCATCCTACAATGAGCAGTTCTTC. Its protein product is CASSFQGPSSYNEQFF.

This clonotype was seen only a few times. The V and J genes are TRBV5-1 and TRBJ1-6; weak D call: TRBD1 (6 bases). The CDR3 loop spans 15 amino acids. The V gene's germline CDR1 is SGHRS and CDR2 YFSETQ. V was pared by 5 bases and J by 6 bases, with 15 bases between. The CDR3 reads CASRTDSRGNSPLHF. CDR3 DNA sequence: TGCGCCAGCAGAACGGACAGTAGAGGTAATTCACCCCTCCACTTT. The full variable domain, completed using reference TRBV5-1 and TRBJ1-6, is KAGVTQTPRYLIKTRGQQVTLSCSPISGHRSVSWYQQTPGQGLQFLFEYFSETQRNKGNFPGRFSGRQFSNSRSEMNVSTLELGDSALYLCASRTDSRGNSPLHFGNGTRLTVT.

The chain couples TRBV12-3 or TRBV12-4 to TRBJ1-6; D is unresolved. The V gene lost 8 bases and the J gene lost 9 bases, with 14 bases spanning the gap. CDR3 length: 13 amino acids. CDR3 nucleotides: TGTGCCAGCTCCGAACAGACCAGTTCACCCCTCCACTTT. Translating it yields CASSEQTSSPLHF.

This chain links TRBV4-3 with TRBJ2-3; TRBD2 aligns across 8 bases. Trimming cost V 0 bases and J 6 bases; bases outside gene matches: 5. CDR1 and CDR2 from the germline V gene are LGHNA and YSLEER. The CDR3 is made up of 15 amino acids. The DNA for the CDR3 is TGCGCCAGCAGCCAAGACGGCGGGGGGTTGGATACGCAGTATTTT. Protein product: CASSQDGGGLDTQYF.

The genes are TRBV20-1 and TRBJ1-1, with D possibly matching TRBD1 (6 bases). The length of the CDR3 is 12 residues. The ends were cut back, 4 bases at V and 4 bases at J, with 10 bases in the middle. The germline CDR1 and CDR2 sequences are DFQATT and SNEGSKA (reference sequence). The CDR3 DNA reads as TGCAGTGCTATGCGAGGGGGCACTGAAGCTTTCTTT. Residues: CSAMRGGTEAFF.

This chain connects TRBV2 to TRBJ2-1, with D possibly TRBD1 on 6 matching bases. CDR1 is SNHLY and CDR2 is FYNNEI in the germline V gene. With 4 bases removed from V and 6 bases from J, the gap between germline ends came to 13 bases. There are 14 residues in the CDR3. The DNA for the CDR3 is TGTGCCAGCAGTGTAAGGGGGTGGGCCAATGAGCAGTTCTTC. As protein: CASSVRGWANEQFF.

This clonotype was recorded only once. This chain joins TRBV30 and TRBJ2-5, with 11 bases that match TRBD2. The V and J ends lost 0 bases and 5 bases, in that order; junction bases with no gene match: 11. The CDR3 loop spans 17 amino acids. Germline CDR1 and CDR2: GTSNPN and SVGIG (reference sequence). The CDR3 region is CAWSVLRTSGRYETQYF. The CDR3 bases are TGTGCCTGGAGTGTACTAAGAACTAGCGGGAGATATGAGACCCAGTACTTC.

The gene calls are TRBV3-1 and TRBJ1-1; no reliable D call. The V end was cut by 0 bases, the J end by 8 bases, with 10 bases between. Germline V gene lookup returns CDR1 LGHDT and CDR2 YNNKEL (reference sequence). The CDR3 has 13 amino acids. CDR3 coding DNA: TGTGCCAGCAGCCAAGATATGGTTGCAGAAGCTTTCTTT. It specifies CASSQDMVAEAFF.

The table lists this clonotype with a few counts. The chain recombines TRBV7-8 with TRBJ1-2, with D perhaps TRBD1 (5 bases). The CDR3 runs to 13 residues. Germline V gives CDR1 SGHVS, CDR2 FQNEAQ. V was cut by 4 bases and J by 3 bases, with 9 bases left in between. The CDR3 sequence: CASSSTEDYGYTF. The CDR3 region has the DNA TGTGCCAGCAGCTCGACAGAGGACTATGGCTACACCTTC.

The chain has TRBV19 and TRBJ1-5, with unresolved D. Germline CDR1 and CDR2: LNHDA and SQIVND (reference sequence). The V and J ends lost 6 bases and 5 bases respectively, with 17 bases between them. The CDR3 has 15 residues. As DNA, the CDR3 is TGTGCCAGTAGCCCAGACCCGAGAATGCATCAGCCCCAGCATTTT. This sequence encodes CASSPDPRMHQPQHF.

A word on this clonotype: One end of the junction varies from germline; a read error may be responsible. The chain links TRBV7-2 to TRBJ2-7; TRBD1 might be the D (6 bases). Germline CDR1 is SGHTA and CDR2 is FQGNSA. The CDR3 extends over 14 amino acids. The CDR3 loop reads CASSQDTGLGEQYF. The CDR3 coding sequence is TGCGCCAGCAGCCAAGACACAGGGTTAGGCGAGCAGTACTTC. The full variable domain, its missing parts supplied by reference TRBV7-2 and TRBJ2-7, is GAGVSQSPSNKVTEKGKDVELRCDPISGHTALYWYRQSLGQGLEFLIYFQGNSAPDKSGLPSDRFSAERTGGSVSTLTIQRTQQEDSAVYLCASSQDTGLGEQYFGPGTRLTVT.

Only a few counts were recorded for this clonotype. The gene calls are TRBV20-1 and TRBJ2-7; D is undetermined. Germline loops: CDR1 DFQATT, CDR2 SNEGSKA (reference sequence). This CDR3 spans 12 amino acids. With 3 bases removed from V and 4 bases from J, the gap between germline ends came to 10 bases. The CDR3 reads CSARLKSYEQYF. Written as DNA, the CDR3 is TGCAGTGCTAGGCTCAAATCGTACGAGCAGTACTTC.

V is TRBV5-4 and J is TRBJ2-5; D unresolved. The CDR3 contains 11 residues. Germline assignment: CDR1 SGHNT and CDR2 YYREEE (reference sequence). V dropped 4 bases and J dropped 6 bases, with 7 bases sitting between them. CDR3: CASSVAQTQYF. The CDR3 DNA reads as TGTGCCAGCAGCGTCGCCCAGACCCAGTACTTC. The complete variable domain, with remaining parts taken from reference TRBV5-4 and TRBJ2-5, reads ETGVTQSPTHLIKTRGQQVTLRCSSQSGHNTVSWYQQALGQGPQFIFQYYREEENGRGNFPPRFSGLQFPNYSSELNVNALELDDSALYLCASSVAQTQYFGPGTRLLVL.

This chain connects TRBV7-2 to TRBJ1-1, with unresolved D. The V and J ends lost 1 base and 9 bases respectively, with 18 bases between them. This CDR3 is built from 15 residues. Germline lookup yields CDR1 SGHTA and CDR2 FQGNSA. The CDR3, as DNA: TGTGCCAGCAGCTTAGGCCCGGGCTCAACACTGAAAGCTTTCTTT. The encoded protein is CASSLGPGSTLKAFF.

This clonotype was counted a few times. The gene calls are TRBV6-2 or TRBV6-3 and TRBJ1-1, with 7 bases identical to TRBD1. The V gene end was trimmed by 0 bases and the J gene end by 5 bases; junction bases not matched to a gene: 6. This CDR3 comprises 15 residues. Per the germline V gene, CDR1 is MNHEY and CDR2 is SVGEGT. CDR3 sequence (DNA): TGTGCCAGCAGTTACTCGATGGCAGGGGGGACTGAAGCTTTCTTT. This encodes CASSYSMAGGTEAFF.

This rearrangement joins TRBV19 to TRBJ2-1; 11 bases agree with TRBD2. J lost 8 bases, V lost 8 bases, and 8 bases had no gene match. This CDR3 comprises 14 residues. Germline loops: CDR1 LNHDA, CDR2 SQIVND (reference sequence). CDR3 sequence: CASQLAGARYEQFF. CDR3 nucleotide sequence: TGTGCCAGTCAACTAGCGGGAGCTCGGTATGAGCAGTTCTTC.

V and J are TRBV28 and TRBJ1-2; 8 nucleotides match TRBD1. The CDR3 length is 13 residues. The germline gives CDR1 MDHEN, CDR2 SYDVKM. V lost 5 bases and J lost 8; bases outside the gene matches: 7. CDR3 loop: CASSRQGTGGYTF. CDR3 DNA sequence: TGTGCCAGCAGTCGACAGGGGACTGGGGGCTACACCTTC.

This clonotype has a handful of counts. This chain joins TRBV19 and TRBJ1-1, with unresolved D. The CDR3 contains 11 residues. V lost 10 bases and J 5 bases, leaving 11 bases between the germline ends. CDR1 is LNHDA, CDR2 SQIVND, per germline (reference sequence). CDR3 DNA sequence: TGTGCCACAAGGAAGGGAACTGAAGCTTTCTTT. It yields the protein CATRKGTEAFF.

This clonotype occurred a few times. This CDR3 is CASRTRDSQGSPLHF. The CDR3 DNA sequence: TGTGCCAGCAGGACTCGGGACTCACAGGGTTCACCCCTCCACTTT. V and J are TRBV21-1 and TRBJ1-6. TRBV21-1 represents a pseudogene. This CDR3 contains 15 residues.

The chain joins TRBV5-4 to TRBJ1-1; 8 nucleotides line up with TRBD1. J gave up 11 bases and V 4 bases, and 13 bases lay outside the gene matches. The CDR3 is 14 amino acids. Germline CDR1 SGHNT, CDR2 YYREEE (reference sequence). CDR3 amino acids: CASSPPFQGAAAFF. The CDR3 DNA follows: TGTGCCAGCAGCCCTCCCTTTCAGGGGGCTGCGGCTTTCTTT.

A few counts support this clonotype. The chain has TRBV27 and TRBJ1-6; D not resolved. The germline V gene encodes CDR1 MNHEY and CDR2 SMNVEV (reference sequence). CDR3 size: 15 residues. Trimming removed 7 bases at V and 0 bases at J, with 10 bases between. CDR3 region: CASTRLFSYNSPLHF. CDR3 bases: TGTGCCAGCACAAGGCTCTTCTCCTATAATTCACCCCTCCACTTT.

This clonotype was found once. The genes are TRBV4-3 and TRBJ2-3; D assignment may be TRBD1 or TRBD2 (5 bases each). This CDR3 has 16 residues. Per germline, CDR1 LGHNA and CDR2 YSLEER. V was trimmed by 4 bases and J by 2 bases, leaving 16 bases between them. CDR3: CASSLVLRDLTDTQYF. Written as DNA, the CDR3 is TGCGCCAGCAGCCTCGTCCTCCGGGACCTCACAGATACGCAGTATTTT.